A single TCR beta chain is shown here with its context. Sequence at one end of the junction differs from germline and may be a read error. These data are taken from a study of CD8+CD57+ T cells in acquired aplastic anemia. TCR beta VDJ and CDR3 profiles were obtained from a genomic DNA template. TCRdb itself ran the reads through MiXCR, one entry per CDR3 protein. In the table there are hundreds of thousands of distinct CDR3 sequences, roughly 64% of which are singletons. This TCR came from a human donor in good health, serving as a control. Material for sequencing was sorted CD4+, CD8+, or CD8+CD57+ T cells (not recorded which) from PBMCs.

CDR3 DNA sequence: TGTGCCAGCAGCCTCGCAGGAGCGGATCAGCCCCAGCAGTTT. The encoded protein is CASSLAGADQPQQF. The chain employs TRBV7-3 and TRBJ1-5; D not resolved. Germline V gene sequence: CDR1 SGHTA, CDR2 FQGTGA. CDR3 length: 14 residues. The entire variable domain, with the rest obtained from reference TRBV7-3 and TRBJ1-5, is as follows: GAGVSQTPSNKVTEKGKYVELRCDPISGHTALYWYRQSLGQGPEFLIYFQGTGAADDSGLPNDRFFAVRPEGSVSTLKIQRTERGDSAVYLCASSLAGADQPQQFGDGTRLSIL.